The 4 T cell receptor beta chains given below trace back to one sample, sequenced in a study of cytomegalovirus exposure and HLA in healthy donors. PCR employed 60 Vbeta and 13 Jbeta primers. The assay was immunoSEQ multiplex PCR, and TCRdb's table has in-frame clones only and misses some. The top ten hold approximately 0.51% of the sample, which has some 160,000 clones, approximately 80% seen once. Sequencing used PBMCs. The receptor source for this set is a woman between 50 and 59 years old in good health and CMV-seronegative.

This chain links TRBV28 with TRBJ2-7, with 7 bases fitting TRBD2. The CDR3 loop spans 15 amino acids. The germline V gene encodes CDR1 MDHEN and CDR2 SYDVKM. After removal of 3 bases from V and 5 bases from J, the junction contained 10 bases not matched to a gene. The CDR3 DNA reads TGTGCCAGCAGTTTGGGCGGGAGTCTTATCGACGAGCAGTACTTC. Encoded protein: CASSLGGSLIDEQYF.

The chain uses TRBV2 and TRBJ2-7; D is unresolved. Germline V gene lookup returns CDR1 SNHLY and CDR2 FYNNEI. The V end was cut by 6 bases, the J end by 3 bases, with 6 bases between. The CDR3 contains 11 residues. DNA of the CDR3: TGTGCCAGCAGAAAGAGCTACGAGCAGTACTTC. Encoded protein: CASRKSYEQYF. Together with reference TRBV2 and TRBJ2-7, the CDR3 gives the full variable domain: EPEVTQTPSHQVTQMGQEVILRCVPISNHLYFYWYRQILGQKVEFLVSFYNNEISEKSEIFDDQFSVERPDGSNFTLKIRSTKLEDSAMYFCASRKSYEQYFGPGTRLTVT.

CDR3 DNA sequence: TGTGCCAGTCGCCCGGTAGGGACAACAGATACGCAGTATTTT. Translation gives CASRPVGTTDTQYF. This rearrangement joins TRBV19 to TRBJ2-3, with D possibly matching TRBD1 (6 bases). The CDR3 loop spans 14 amino acids. The germline CDR1 and CDR2 sequences are LNHDA and SQIVND (reference sequence). V lost 8 bases, J lost 3 bases, and 15 bases lay in between. The entire variable domain, with the rest obtained from reference TRBV19 and TRBJ2-3, is as follows: DGGITQSPKYLFRKEGQNVTLSCEQNLNHDAMYWYRQDPGQGLRLIYYSQIVNDFQKGDIAEGYSVSREKKESFPLTVTSAQKNPTAFYLCASRPVGTTDTQYFGPGTRLTVL.

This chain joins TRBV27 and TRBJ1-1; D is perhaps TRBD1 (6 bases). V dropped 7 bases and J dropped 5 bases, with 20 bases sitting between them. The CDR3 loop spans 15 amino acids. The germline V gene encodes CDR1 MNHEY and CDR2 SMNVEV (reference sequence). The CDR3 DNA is TGTGCCAGCAACGCCCGACAGGCCCTAGAGACTGAAGCTTTCTTT. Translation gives CASNARQALETEAFF.